This passage covers 8 T cell receptor beta chains from one sample sequenced in a study of T cell changes during pregnancy in multiple sclerosis. Produced via immunoSEQ multiplex PCR; TCRdb's table is partial and in-frame only. The data show about 67,000 clones, with approximately 91% seen just once and more than 1.4% held by the top ten. The sample here was peripheral blood, taken in the second trimester of pregnancy. The origin of the receptors is a female donor with multiple sclerosis, enrolled in a pregnancy study.

J is TRBJ1-2 and V is TRBV19; 8 nucleotides match TRBD1. V was pared by 5 bases and J by 4 bases, with 9 bases of the junction left unmatched. Germline CDR1 reads LNHDA; CDR2 reads SQIVND (reference sequence). The CDR3 covers 15 residues. CDR3 amino acids: CASSVGTGHFYGYTF. As DNA, the CDR3 is TGTGCCAGTAGTGTCGGGACAGGACATTTCTATGGCTACACCTTC.

J is TRBJ1-3 and V is TRBV11-1; tentative D call: TRBD1 (6 bases). Trimming removed 6 bases at V and 1 base at J, with 10 bases between. Looked up from germline, CDR1 is SGHAT and CDR2 is FQDESV (reference sequence). This CDR3 region has 14 residues. CDR3: CASSKGTSGNTIYF. In DNA, the CDR3 is TGTGCCAGCAGTAAGGGGACATCTGGAAACACCATATATTTT.

The chain joins TRBV23-1 to TRBJ2-4; the D gene is possibly TRBD1 (6 bases). TRBV23-1 is placed among ORFs of uncertain function. The CDR3 loop spans 16 amino acids. The V end lost 3 bases, the J end lost 2 bases, and 14 bases lay between the germline ends. The CDR3 spells CASSHLVGGTKNIQYF. DNA of the CDR3: TGCGCCAGCAGTCACCTCGTAGGGGGAACCAAAAACATTCAGTACTTC.

The rearrangement uses TRBV7-9 and TRBJ1-1; D possibly corresponds to TRBD1 (6 bases). CDR3 length: 14 amino acids. The ends were cut back, 4 bases at V and 3 bases at J, with 12 bases in the middle. Germline V CDR1 and CDR2: SEHNR, FQNEAQ (reference sequence). The CDR3 here is CASSSRGGHTEAFF. CDR3 bases: TGTGCCAGCAGCTCCAGGGGAGGGCACACTGAAGCTTTCTTT.

This chain links TRBV2 with TRBJ2-7; 11 bases are a match to TRBD2. This CDR3 has 12 residues. The V gene's germline CDR1 is SNHLY and CDR2 FYNNEI. The V gene end was trimmed by 6 bases and the J gene end by 7 bases; junction bases not matched to a gene: 2. CDR3 sequence reads: CASSGLAGEQYF. CDR3 nucleotide sequence: TGTGCCAGCAGCGGACTAGCGGGTGAGCAGTACTTC. The entire variable domain, with the rest obtained from reference TRBV2 and TRBJ2-7, is as follows: EPEVTQTPSHQVTQMGQEVILRCVPISNHLYFYWYRQILGQKVEFLVSFYNNEISEKSEIFDDQFSVERPDGSNFTLKIRSTKLEDSAMYFCASSGLAGEQYFGPGTRLTVT.

The chain carries TRBV27 and TRBJ2-7; TRBD1 matches 9 bases. With V trimmed by 8 bases and J by 2 bases, 7 bases remained unmatched. Germline-derived CDR1 and CDR2 are MNHEY and SMNVEV (reference sequence). The CDR3 is made up of 14 amino acids. The CDR3 spells CASHTQGAPYEQYF. CDR3 in DNA: TGTGCCAGCCACACACAGGGGGCGCCCTACGAGCAGTACTTC.

This clone was seen a single time. The chain has TRBV7-9 and TRBJ2-7, with a weak D call TRBD2 (5 bases). Trimming pared 5 bases from V and 4 bases from J, leaving 21 bases between. CDR3 length equals 16 residues. Germline V gene sequence: CDR1 SEHNR, CDR2 FQNEAQ (reference sequence). The CDR3 sequence is CASSRKVGVEPYEQYF. The CDR3, as DNA: TGTGCCAGCAGCCGAAAGGTCGGGGTAGAACCGTACGAGCAGTACTTC.

The CDR3 DNA follows: TGTGCCAGCAGCTTGCAGGGACTCACCGGGGAGCTGTTTTTT. Its protein product is CASSLQGLTGELFF. The chain joins TRBV5-4 to TRBJ2-2; the D gene is possibly TRBD2 (6 bases). CDR1 and CDR2 (germline): SGHNT, YYREEE (reference sequence). This CDR3 contains 14 residues. Trimming removed 1 base at V and 4 bases at J, with 8 bases between. The full variable domain, completed using reference TRBV5-4 and TRBJ2-2, is ETGVTQSPTHLIKTRGQQVTLRCSSQSGHNTVSWYQQALGQGPQFIFQYYREEENGRGNFPPRFSGLQFPNYSSELNVNALELDDSALYLCASSLQGLTGELFFGEGSRLTVL.